These 13 T cell receptor beta chains were all obtained from the same sample, sequenced in a study of cytomegalovirus exposure and HLA in healthy donors. PCR employed 60 Vbeta and 13 Jbeta primers. The protocol was immunoSEQ multiplex PCR, while the TCRdb copy is restricted to in-frame clones and leaves out a portion. The table shows about 100,000 clones, with 77% occurring only once. Sequencing was carried out using PBMCs. The receptors originated from a male donor in good health and CMV-seronegative.

The rearrangement links TRBV7-2 to TRBJ1-1; D unclear. Germline CDR1 and CDR2: SGHTA and FQGNSA. This CDR3 spans 16 amino acids. Between the trimmed V and J ends, which lost 2 bases and 2 bases, there was a span of 15 bases. The CDR3 DNA sequence: TGTGCCAGCAGCTTACTTTCCCCAGGCCCTAACACTGAAGCTTTCTTT. Protein sequence: CASSLLSPGPNTEAFF.

This chain's CDR3 is CASSQRGGYYEQYF. The CDR3 DNA sequence: TGTGCCAGCAGCCAGCGGGGGGGATACTACGAGCAGTACTTC. This sequence joins TRBV14 and TRBJ2-7; 9 nucleotides line up with TRBD2. The CDR3 totals 14 residues. The junction had 3 bases not matched to a gene; V was cut back by 3 bases and J by 3 bases. Germline CDR1 SGHDN, CDR2 FVKESK.

The chain recombines TRBV14 with TRBJ2-1, with 13 bases that match TRBD2. Looked up from germline, CDR1 is SGHDN and CDR2 is FVKESK. Trimming removed 1 base from V and 9 bases from J; junction bases left unmatched: 6. The CDR3 consists of 16 residues. The CDR3 DNA reads TGTGCCAGCAGCCAAGCACTAGCGGGAGGGTCGGCTGAGCAGTTCTTC. This sequence encodes CASSQALAGGSAEQFF.

The sample holds a few counts of this clone. The chain combines TRBV4-1 with TRBJ2-2; the match to TRBD2 covers 7 bases. Trimming took 3 bases from V and 5 from J; bases not matched to a gene: 6. CDR3 length: 15 amino acids. The germline V gene encodes CDR1 MGHRA and CDR2 YSYEKL. CDR3 in DNA: TGCGCCAGCAGCCACGGAGCGGGACGGACCGGGGAGCTGTTTTTT. Translation: CASSHGAGRTGELFF.

V and J are TRBV12-5 and TRBJ1-2; D unclear. The CDR3 contains 13 residues. Germline CDR1 reads LGHNT; CDR2 reads FRNRAP. V lost 1 base and J lost 6, with 9 bases in between. The CDR3 loop reads CASGLGRWDGYTF. The CDR3 region has the DNA TGTGCTAGTGGTTTGGGGAGATGGGATGGCTACACCTTC. Complete variable domain (other parts from reference TRBV12-5 and TRBJ1-2): DARVTQTPRHKVTEMGQEVTMRCQPILGHNTVFWYRQTMMQGLELLAYFRNRAPLDDSGMPKDRFSAEMPDATLATLKIQPSEPRDSAVYFCASGLGRWDGYTFGSGTRLTVV.

V usage is TRBV28 and J usage is TRBJ1-4; 8 nucleotides align to TRBD1. The CDR3 spans 13 residues. The germline V gene has CDR1 MDHEN and CDR2 SYDVKM. Germline trimming cut 10 bases from V and 7 bases from J; bases unmatched to any gene: 8. The CDR3 loop reads CAILDRDSEKLFF. CDR3 in DNA: TGTGCCATCCTGGACAGGGATAGTGAAAAACTGTTTTTT.

Only one count was recorded for this clone. The J gene is TRBJ2-1, the V gene TRBV7-9; 9 nucleotides match TRBD2. After removal of 5 bases from V and 7 bases from J, the junction contained 9 bases not matched to a gene. Per germline, CDR1 SEHNR and CDR2 FQNEAQ (reference sequence). CDR3 length: 15 residues. The CDR3 loop reads CASSLGLASMNEQFF. CDR3 DNA: TGTGCCAGCAGCCTTGGACTAGCGTCGATGAATGAGCAGTTCTTC.

The chain joins TRBV5-4 to TRBJ1-1; D not certain. This CDR3 has 11 amino acids. V lost 8 bases, J lost 1 base, and 6 bases lay in between. Germline CDR1 reads SGHNT; CDR2 reads YYREEE (reference sequence). The CDR3 sequence: CASNGNTEAFF. Here the CDR3 DNA reads TGTGCCAGTAACGGGAACACTGAAGCTTTCTTT.

The CDR3 is CASRWTGFGNTEAFF. The CDR3 DNA reads as TGTGCCAGCAGATGGACAGGGTTCGGGAACACTGAAGCTTTCTTT. The chain joins TRBV6-1 to TRBJ1-1, with 8 positions matching TRBD1. Germline trimming cut 6 bases from V and 1 base from J; bases unmatched to any gene: 7. The CDR3 loop spans 15 amino acids. Germline V gene data show CDR1 as MNHNS and CDR2 as SASEGT.

This clone was observed a single time. The CDR3 coding sequence is TGTGCCAGCGGGACAGGGGCGTTGGTCTCTGGAAACACCATATATTTT. Translated, it gives CASGTGALVSGNTIYF. The genes are TRBV2 and TRBJ1-3; 10 nucleotides line up with TRBD1. The J segment lost 0 bases and the V segment lost 8 bases, leaving 7 bases of the junction unmatched. CDR1 is SNHLY and CDR2 is FYNNEI in the germline V gene. The CDR3 sequence is 16 residues long.

The V and J genes are TRBV28 and TRBJ2-7; 12 nucleotides match TRBD2. Germline V lookup: CDR1 MDHEN, CDR2 SYDVKM. The CDR3 spans 14 residues. V trimming: 2 bases; J trimming: 12 bases; junction bases outside the gene matches: 8. Here the CDR3 reads CASSLRLAGAEWYF. In nucleotides, the CDR3 is TGTGCCAGCAGTTTAAGACTAGCGGGAGCTGAATGGTACTTC. Supplemented by reference TRBV28 and TRBJ2-7, the full variable domain reads DVKVTQSSRYLVKRTGEKVFLECVQDMDHENMFWYRQDPGLGLRLIYFSYDVKMKEKGDIPEGYSVSREKKERFSLILESASTNQTSMYLCASSLRLAGAEWYFGPGTRLTVT.

The chain combines TRBV14 with TRBJ2-1; a possible D gene is TRBD1 (6 bases). The CDR3 length is 14 residues. V was trimmed by 4 bases and J by 5 bases, leaving 12 bases between them. Germline CDR1 reads SGHDN; CDR2 reads FVKESK. The CDR3, as DNA: TGTGCCAGCAGCCGCAGACAGGAAAACAATGAGCAGTTCTTC. This codes for CASSRRQENNEQFF.

The chain combines TRBV30 with TRBJ1-1, with 7 bases identical to TRBD1. The germline V gene encodes CDR1 GTSNPN and CDR2 SVGIG (reference sequence). This CDR3 is built from 12 residues. V gave up 5 bases and J gave up 1 base; unmatched junction bases: 1. In DNA form, the CDR3 reads TGTGCCTGGGACAGGGAGAACACTGAAGCTTTCTTT. Protein: CAWDRENTEAFF.